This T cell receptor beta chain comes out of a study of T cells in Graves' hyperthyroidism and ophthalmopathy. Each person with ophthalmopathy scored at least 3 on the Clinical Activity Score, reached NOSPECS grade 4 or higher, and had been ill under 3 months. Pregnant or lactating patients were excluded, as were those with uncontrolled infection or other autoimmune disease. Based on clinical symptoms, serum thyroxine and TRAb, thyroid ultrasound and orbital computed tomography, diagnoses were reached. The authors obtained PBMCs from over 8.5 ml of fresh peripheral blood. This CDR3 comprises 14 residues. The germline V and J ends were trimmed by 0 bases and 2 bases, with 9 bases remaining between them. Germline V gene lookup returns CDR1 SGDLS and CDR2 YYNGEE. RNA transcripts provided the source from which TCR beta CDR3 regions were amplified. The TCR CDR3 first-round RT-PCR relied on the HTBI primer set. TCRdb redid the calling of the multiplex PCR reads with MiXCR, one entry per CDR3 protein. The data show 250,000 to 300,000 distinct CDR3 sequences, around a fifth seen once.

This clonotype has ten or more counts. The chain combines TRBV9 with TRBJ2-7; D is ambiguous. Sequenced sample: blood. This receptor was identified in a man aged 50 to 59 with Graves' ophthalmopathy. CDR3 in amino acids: CASSVAVAPYEQYF. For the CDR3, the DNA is TGTGCCAGCAGCGTAGCGGTGGCCCCCTACGAGCAGTACTTC.